These T cell receptor beta chains were read from a single sample in a study of cytomegalovirus exposure and HLA in healthy donors. Measured with immunoSEQ multiplex PCR; TCRdb has only the in-frame clones, and not every one. The sample has approximately 140,000 clones, over 60% seen once. What was sequenced was PBMCs. The source of these receptors is a male donor in good health and CMV-seropositive. Both conserved end residues are part of each CDR3. The D gene is left open where the match is weak.

CDR3	V	J	D
CASSRGLLQYF	TRBV6-6	TRBJ2-4	TRBD1
CASSLAGGHEQYF	TRBV5-1	TRBJ2-7	NA
CASTLASREAFYEQYF	TRBV6-6	TRBJ2-7	NA
CASSFVRGHGPQHF	TRBV7-8	TRBJ1-5	TRBD1
CASSDSGLAGASNEQFF	TRBV6-4	TRBJ2-1	TRBD2
CASSLAGGPGNEQFF	TRBV7-7	TRBJ2-1	TRBD2
CASSDPRQRFYEQYF	TRBV18	TRBJ2-7	NA
CASSGWTEAFF	TRBV19	TRBJ1-1	NA
CASSPNFGPGSGANVLTF	TRBV9	TRBJ2-6	NA
CASSSGTGAYNEQFF	TRBV5-1	TRBJ2-1	TRBD1
CAISDPDRAMEMRDRSYNEQFF	TRBV10-3	TRBJ2-1	TRBD1
CASSQGTSDLWEQFF	TRBV4-3	TRBJ2-1	TRBD2
CASSPGLAGSNEQFF	TRBV6-1	TRBJ2-1	TRBD2
CASSLRTGGIYGYTF	TRBV5-6	TRBJ1-2	TRBD1
CASSQEWDRREQYF	TRBV4-1	TRBJ2-7	TRBD1
CASSDRTGGNTEAFF	TRBV25-1	TRBJ1-1	TRBD1
CAWSRDQETQYF	TRBV30	TRBJ2-5	NA
CASSIARGQNSNQPQHF	TRBV19	TRBJ1-5	NA
CASSLFGTATYEQYF	TRBV27	TRBJ2-7	TRBD1
CASSTLAGDYEQYF	TRBV27	TRBJ2-7	TRBD2
CASSTGDTEAFF	TRBV7-9	TRBJ1-1	NA
CASSINAGGPGELFF	TRBV19	TRBJ2-2	TRBD2
CASSYSNRAGGLEQFF	TRBV6-6	TRBJ2-1	TRBD2
CASSLSSPYQETQYF	TRBV11-3	TRBJ2-5	NA
CASSLRGSSYNEQFF	TRBV11-3	TRBJ2-1	NA
CASSWGQGYEQYF	TRBV5-6	TRBJ2-7	TRBD1
CASSYGTEFYEQYF	TRBV5-4	TRBJ2-7	TRBD1
CASSYPRDTDTQYF	TRBV7-9	TRBJ2-3	NA
CAIRDSSSSYEQYF	TRBV10-3	TRBJ2-7	NA
CASSPGTGLSYGYTF	TRBV11-2	TRBJ1-2	TRBD1
CASSSQGNTEAFF	TRBV7-9	TRBJ1-1	NA
CASTTLAGGEQYF	TRBV6-5	TRBJ2-7	TRBD2
CASSLFQASYEQYF	TRBV7-8	TRBJ2-7	NA
CASLSKRDGDTQYF	TRBV28	TRBJ2-3	TRBD2
CASSAPGAGRVETQYF	TRBV9	TRBJ2-5	TRBD2